Each of the 2 T cell receptor beta chains below was sequenced from the same sample in a study of blood T cell repertoires in COVID-19. The method was immunoSEQ multiplex PCR; TCRdb's version includes in-frame clones alone and lacks a portion of them. The sample lists about 81,000 clones, approximately 89% occurring once. The sample was peripheral blood. These receptors all come from a man between 65 and 80 years old with active or convalescent COVID-19.

The chain uses TRBV5-1 and TRBJ2-2; unclear D gene. Germline CDR1 reads SGHRS; CDR2 reads YFSETQ. V dropped 1 base and J dropped 6 bases, with 7 bases sitting between them. The CDR3 spans 13 residues. The CDR3 region has the DNA TGCGCCAGCAGCTTGATAACATCCGGGGAGCTGTTTTTT. Amino acid sequence: CASSLITSGELFF.

This rearrangement joins TRBV6-2 or TRBV6-3 to TRBJ1-1; D is possibly TRBD1 (6 bases). V lost 3 bases, J lost 4 bases, and 15 bases lay in between. The CDR3 is 15 residues long. Looked up from germline, CDR1 is MNHEY and CDR2 is SVGEGT. CDR3: CASSYIWGRGTEAFF. CDR3 bases: TGTGCCAGCAGTTATATATGGGGCAGGGGCACTGAAGCTTTCTTT.